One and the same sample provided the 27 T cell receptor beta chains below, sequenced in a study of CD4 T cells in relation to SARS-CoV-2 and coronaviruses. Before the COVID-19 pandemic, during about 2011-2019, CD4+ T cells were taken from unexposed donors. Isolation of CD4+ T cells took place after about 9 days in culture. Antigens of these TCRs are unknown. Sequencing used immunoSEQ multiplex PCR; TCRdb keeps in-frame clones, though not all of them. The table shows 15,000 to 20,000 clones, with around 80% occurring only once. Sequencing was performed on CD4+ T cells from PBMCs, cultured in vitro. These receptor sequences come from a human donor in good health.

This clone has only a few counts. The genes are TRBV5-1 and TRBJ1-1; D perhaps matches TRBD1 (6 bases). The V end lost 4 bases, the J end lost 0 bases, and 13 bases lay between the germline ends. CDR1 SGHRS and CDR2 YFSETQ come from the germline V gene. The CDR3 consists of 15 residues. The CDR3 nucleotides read TGCGCCAGCAGCATTGTTGGGGGCCTGAACACTGAAGCTTTCTTT. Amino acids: CASSIVGGLNTEAFF.

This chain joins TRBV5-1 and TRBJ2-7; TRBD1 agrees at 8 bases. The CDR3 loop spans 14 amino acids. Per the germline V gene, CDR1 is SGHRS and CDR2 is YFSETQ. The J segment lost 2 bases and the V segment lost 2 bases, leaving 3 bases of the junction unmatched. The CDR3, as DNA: TGCGCCAGCAGCTTCCGGGACAGGCCCTACGAGCAGTACTTC. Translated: CASSFRDRPYEQYF.

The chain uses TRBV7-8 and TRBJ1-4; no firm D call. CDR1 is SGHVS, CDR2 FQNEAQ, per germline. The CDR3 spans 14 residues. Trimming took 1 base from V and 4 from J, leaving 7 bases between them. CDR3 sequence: CASSLGSVNEKLFF. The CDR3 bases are TGTGCCAGCAGCTTAGGATCCGTTAATGAAAAACTGTTTTTT.

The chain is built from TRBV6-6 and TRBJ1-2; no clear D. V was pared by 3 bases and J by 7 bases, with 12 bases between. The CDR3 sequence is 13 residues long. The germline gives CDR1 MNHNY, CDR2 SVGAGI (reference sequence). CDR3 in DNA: TGTGCCAGCAGTTATGGTTCGTATGGTGGCTACACCTTC. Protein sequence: CASSYGSYGGYTF.

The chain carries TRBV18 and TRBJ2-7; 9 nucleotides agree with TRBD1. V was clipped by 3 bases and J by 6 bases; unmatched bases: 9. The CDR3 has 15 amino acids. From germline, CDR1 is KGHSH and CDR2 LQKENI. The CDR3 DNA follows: TGTGCCAGCTCACCGGGGACAGGGCTAAATAGCGAGCAGTACTTC. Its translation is CASSPGTGLNSEQYF.

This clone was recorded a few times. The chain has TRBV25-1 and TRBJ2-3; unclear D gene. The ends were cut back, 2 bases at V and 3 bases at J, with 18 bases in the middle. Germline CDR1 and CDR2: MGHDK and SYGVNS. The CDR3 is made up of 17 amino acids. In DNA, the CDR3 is TGTGCCAGCAGTGAACCCCGAGGTAGGATTGGGACAGATACGCAGTATTTT. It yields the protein CASSEPRGRIGTDTQYF.

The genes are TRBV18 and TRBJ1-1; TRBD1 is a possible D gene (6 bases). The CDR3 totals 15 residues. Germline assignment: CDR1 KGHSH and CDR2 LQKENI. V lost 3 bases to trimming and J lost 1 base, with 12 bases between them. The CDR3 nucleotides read TGTGCCAGCTCACCTCTCGGACAGACGAACACTGAAGCTTTCTTT. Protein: CASSPLGQTNTEAFF.

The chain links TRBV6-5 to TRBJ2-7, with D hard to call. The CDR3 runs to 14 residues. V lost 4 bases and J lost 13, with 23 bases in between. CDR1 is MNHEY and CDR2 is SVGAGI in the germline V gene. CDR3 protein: CASSSNSGSAGRYF. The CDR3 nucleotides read TGTGCCAGCAGTTCCAACTCCGGGTCTGCCGGAAGATACTTC.

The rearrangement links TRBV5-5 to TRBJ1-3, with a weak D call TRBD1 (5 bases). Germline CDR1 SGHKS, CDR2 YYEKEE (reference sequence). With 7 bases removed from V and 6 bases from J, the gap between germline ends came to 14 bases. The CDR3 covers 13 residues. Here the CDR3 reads CASQFAGANTIYF. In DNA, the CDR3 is TGTGCCAGCCAATTTGCCGGGGCAAACACCATATATTTT.

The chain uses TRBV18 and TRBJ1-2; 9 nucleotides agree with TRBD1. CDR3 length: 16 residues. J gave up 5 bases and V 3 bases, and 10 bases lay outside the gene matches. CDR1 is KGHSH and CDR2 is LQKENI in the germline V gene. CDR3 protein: CASSPNTGGAGYGYTF. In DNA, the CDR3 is TGTGCCAGCTCACCTAACACAGGGGGCGCTGGGTATGGCTACACCTTC.

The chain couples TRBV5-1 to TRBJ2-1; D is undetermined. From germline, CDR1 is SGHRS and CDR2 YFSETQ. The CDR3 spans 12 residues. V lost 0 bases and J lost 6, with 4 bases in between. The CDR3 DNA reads TGCGCCAGCAGCTTGGGGTTCAATGAGCAGTTCTTC. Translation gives CASSLGFNEQFF.

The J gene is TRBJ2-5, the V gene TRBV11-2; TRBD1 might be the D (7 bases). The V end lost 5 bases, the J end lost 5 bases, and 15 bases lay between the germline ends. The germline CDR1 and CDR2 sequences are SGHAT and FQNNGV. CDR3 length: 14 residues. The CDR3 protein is CASSMTGRPETQYF. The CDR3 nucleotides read TGTGCCAGCAGCATGACAGGGAGGCCGGAGACCCAGTACTTC.

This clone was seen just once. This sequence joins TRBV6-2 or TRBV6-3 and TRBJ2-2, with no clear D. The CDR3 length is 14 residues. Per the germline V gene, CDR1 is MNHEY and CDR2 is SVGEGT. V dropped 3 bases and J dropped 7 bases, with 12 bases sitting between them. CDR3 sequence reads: CASSYGVIGGELFF. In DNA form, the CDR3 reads TGTGCCAGCAGTTATGGTGTTATTGGCGGGGAGCTGTTTTTT.

CDR3 bases: TGTGCCAGCAGGACAGGGCCCGGGGAGCTGTTTTTT. Translating gives CASRTGPGELFF. The chain uses TRBV3-1 (or the pseudogene TRBV3-2) and TRBJ2-2; TRBD1 agrees at 7 bases. From germline, CDR1 is LGHDT and CDR2 YNNKEL (reference sequence). CDR3 length: 12 residues. Trimming at V came to 6 bases and at J to 6 bases, leaving 1 base not matched to a gene.

The chain's CDR3 is CASSGAGGSSTDTQYF. Written as DNA, the CDR3 is TGTGCCAGCAGTGGGGCCGGGGGGTCTAGCACAGATACGCAGTATTTT. The chain recombines TRBV25-1 with TRBJ2-3, with 7 positions matching TRBD2. CDR1 is MGHDK, CDR2 SYGVNS, per germline. The junction had 7 bases not matched to a gene; V was cut back by 4 bases and J by 0 bases. This CDR3 comprises 16 residues.

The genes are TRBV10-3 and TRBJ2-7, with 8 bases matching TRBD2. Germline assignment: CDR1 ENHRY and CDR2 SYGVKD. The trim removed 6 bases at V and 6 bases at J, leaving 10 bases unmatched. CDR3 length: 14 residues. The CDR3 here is CAISPLGSGSEQYF. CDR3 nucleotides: TGTGCCATCAGCCCCTTAGGGAGCGGGAGCGAGCAGTACTTC.

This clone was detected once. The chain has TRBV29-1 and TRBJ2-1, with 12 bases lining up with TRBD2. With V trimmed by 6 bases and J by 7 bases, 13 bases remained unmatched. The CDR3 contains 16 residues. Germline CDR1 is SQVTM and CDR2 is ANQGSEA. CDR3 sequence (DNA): TGCAGCGTCATGACTAGCGGGGGTTCTCACCGGAATGAGCAGTTCTTC. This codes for CSVMTSGGSHRNEQFF.

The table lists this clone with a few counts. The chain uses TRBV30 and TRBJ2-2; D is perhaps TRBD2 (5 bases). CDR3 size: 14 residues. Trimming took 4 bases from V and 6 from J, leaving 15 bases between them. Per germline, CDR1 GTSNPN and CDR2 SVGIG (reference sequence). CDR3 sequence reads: CAWNLSPRAGELFF. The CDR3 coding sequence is TGTGCCTGGAACCTCTCGCCGAGGGCCGGGGAGCTGTTTTTT.

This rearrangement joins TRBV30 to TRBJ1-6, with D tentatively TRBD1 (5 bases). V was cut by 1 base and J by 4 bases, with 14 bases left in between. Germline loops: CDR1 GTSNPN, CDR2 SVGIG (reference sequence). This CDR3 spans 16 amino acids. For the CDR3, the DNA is TGTGCCTGGAGTGCTCTCGCCAGGGTATATAATTCACCCCTCCACTTT. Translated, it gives CAWSALARVYNSPLHF.

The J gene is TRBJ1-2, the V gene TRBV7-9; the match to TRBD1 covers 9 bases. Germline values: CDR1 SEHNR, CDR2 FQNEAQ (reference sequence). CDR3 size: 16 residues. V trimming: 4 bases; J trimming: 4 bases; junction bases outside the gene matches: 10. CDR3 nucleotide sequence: TGTGCCAGCAGCTCCGTTAGACAGGGGGAAGGCTATGGCTACACCTTC. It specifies CASSSVRQGEGYGYTF.

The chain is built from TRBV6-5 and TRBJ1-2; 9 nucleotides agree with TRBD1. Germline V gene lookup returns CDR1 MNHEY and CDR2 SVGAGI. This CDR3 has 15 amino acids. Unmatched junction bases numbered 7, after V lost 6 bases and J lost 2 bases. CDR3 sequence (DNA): TGTGCCAGCAGCCTTATCGGGACAGGGAACTATGGCTACACCTTC. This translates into CASSLIGTGNYGYTF.

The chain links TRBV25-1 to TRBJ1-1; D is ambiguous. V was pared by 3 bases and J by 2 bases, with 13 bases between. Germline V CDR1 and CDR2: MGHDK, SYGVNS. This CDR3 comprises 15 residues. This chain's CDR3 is CASSDTQIYNTEAFF. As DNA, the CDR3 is TGTGCCAGCAGTGACACACAGATTTATAACACTGAAGCTTTCTTT.

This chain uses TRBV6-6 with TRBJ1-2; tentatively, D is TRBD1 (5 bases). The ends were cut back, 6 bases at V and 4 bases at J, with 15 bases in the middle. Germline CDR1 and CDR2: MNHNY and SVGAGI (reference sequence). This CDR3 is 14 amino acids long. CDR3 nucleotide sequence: TGTGCCAGCAGACCGATCGGGACGGGCTATGGCTACACCTTC. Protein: CASRPIGTGYGYTF.

CDR3 region: CASSLDGGAETQYF. In DNA, the CDR3 is TGTGCCAGCAGCTTGGACGGAGGGGCGGAGACCCAGTACTTC. V usage is TRBV7-2 and J usage is TRBJ2-5; D might be TRBD2 (6 bases). V was pared by 3 bases and J by 5 bases, with 13 bases between. The CDR3 spans 14 residues. Germline lookup yields CDR1 SGHTA and CDR2 FQGNSA.

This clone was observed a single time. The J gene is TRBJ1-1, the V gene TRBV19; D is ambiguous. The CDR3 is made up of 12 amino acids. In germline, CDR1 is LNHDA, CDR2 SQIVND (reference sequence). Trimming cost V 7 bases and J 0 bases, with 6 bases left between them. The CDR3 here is CASIGLNTEAFF. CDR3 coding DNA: TGTGCCAGTATTGGCTTGAACACTGAAGCTTTCTTT.

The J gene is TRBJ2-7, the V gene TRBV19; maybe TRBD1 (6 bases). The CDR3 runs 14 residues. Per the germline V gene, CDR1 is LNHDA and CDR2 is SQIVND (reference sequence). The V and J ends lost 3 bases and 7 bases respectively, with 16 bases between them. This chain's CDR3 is CASSIRGLGGEQYF. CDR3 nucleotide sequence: TGTGCCAGTAGTATCAGGGGTCTTGGGGGAGAGCAGTACTTC.

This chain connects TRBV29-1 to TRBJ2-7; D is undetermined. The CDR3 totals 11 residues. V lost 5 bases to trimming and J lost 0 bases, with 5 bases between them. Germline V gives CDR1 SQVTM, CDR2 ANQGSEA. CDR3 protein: CSVRVSYEQYF. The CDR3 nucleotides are TGCAGCGTTCGCGTCTCCTACGAGCAGTACTTC.